This is a list of T cell receptor beta chains from one sample in a study of radiation and T cells in renal cell carcinoma. The assay was immunoSEQ multiplex PCR, and TCRdb's table has in-frame clones only and misses some. The profile shows about 95,000 clones, about 86% of them singletons. The sequenced sample was blood, obtained from a patient whose treatment included radiotherapy and nephrectomy. The receptors shown here come from a man aged 45-65 years with renal cell carcinoma. Both conserved end residues are part of each CDR3. The order of the fields is CDR3 protein, CDR3 DNA, J gene, V gene, clone size, D gene. D genes are given only for firm matches. Only part of the rows carry a size: once, few, many, or a class if the clone is expanded.

cdr3_aa: CASIPGGQVNEKLFF
cdr3_nt: TGTGCCAGCATCCCAGGGGGACAGGTTAATGAAAAACTGTTTTTT
j_call: TRBJ1-4
v_call: TRBV28
clone_size: NA
d_call: TRBD1

cdr3_aa: CASRQPYSNNSPLHF
cdr3_nt: TGTGCCAGCAGGCAACCGTACAGTAATAATTCACCCCTCCACTTT
j_call: TRBJ1-6
v_call: TRBV7-2
clone_size: NA
d_call: NA

cdr3_aa: CASSQDGTVEQFF
cdr3_nt: TGCGCCAGCAGCCAAGATGGAACGGTCGAGCAGTTCTTC
j_call: TRBJ2-1
v_call: TRBV4-3
clone_size: NA
d_call: NA

cdr3_aa: CASSSVDRGRTEAFF
cdr3_nt: TGTGCCAGCAGTTCCGTTGACAGGGGACGCACTGAAGCTTTCTTT
j_call: TRBJ1-1
v_call: TRBV28
clone_size: NA
d_call: TRBD1

cdr3_aa: CASSFGGPNEKLFF
cdr3_nt: TGTGCCAGCAGCTTTGGGGGTCCTAATGAAAAACTGTTTTTT
j_call: TRBJ1-4
v_call: TRBV5-4
clone_size: NA
d_call: NA

cdr3_aa: CASSIGVGWGTEAFF
cdr3_nt: TGTGCCAGTAGTATAGGAGTGGGCTGGGGAACTGAAGCTTTCTTT
j_call: TRBJ1-1
v_call: TRBV19
clone_size: NA
d_call: NA

cdr3_aa: CASSPREAAEQYF
cdr3_nt: TGTGCCAGCAGTCCCAGGGAGGCGGCCGAGCAGTACTTC
j_call: TRBJ2-7
v_call: TRBV27
clone_size: NA
d_call: NA

cdr3_aa: CASSLAGLTEAFF
cdr3_nt: TGTGCCAGCAGCTTGGCAGGCCTCACTGAAGCTTTCTTT
j_call: TRBJ1-1
v_call: TRBV11-2
clone_size: NA
d_call: NA

cdr3_aa: CASSLGGLAGAAADTQYF
cdr3_nt: TGTGCCAGCAGCTTAGGGGGACTAGCAGGGGCCGCGGCGGATACGCAGTATTTT
j_call: TRBJ2-3
v_call: TRBV7-6
clone_size: NA
d_call: TRBD2

cdr3_aa: CASSGGQGLDEQYF
cdr3_nt: TGCGCCAGCAGCGGCGGACAGGGTCTCGACGAGCAGTACTTC
j_call: TRBJ2-7
v_call: TRBV5-1
clone_size: few
d_call: TRBD1

cdr3_aa: CASSYDGGKETQYF
cdr3_nt: TGTGCCAGCAGTTACGACGGGGGGAAAGAGACCCAGTACTTC
j_call: TRBJ2-5
v_call: TRBV6-5
clone_size: NA
d_call: TRBD2

cdr3_aa: CASRNYRDRVRDTQYF
cdr3_nt: TGCGCCTCCAGAAACTACCGGGACAGGGTTAGAGATACGCAGTATTTT
j_call: TRBJ2-3
v_call: TRBV5-1
clone_size: NA
d_call: TRBD1

cdr3_aa: CASSEIGTGNEQFF
cdr3_nt: TGTGCCAGCAGTGAAATAGGGACAGGGAATGAGCAGTTCTTC
j_call: TRBJ2-1
v_call: TRBV6-1
clone_size: once
d_call: TRBD1

cdr3_aa: CAWSVAGGNGYTF
cdr3_nt: TGTGCCTGGAGTGTGGCGGGGGGGAATGGCTACACCTTC
j_call: TRBJ1-2
v_call: TRBV30
clone_size: NA
d_call: NA

cdr3_aa: CASSFNPGPLSYGYTF
cdr3_nt: TGTGCCAGCAGCTTTAACCCGGGACCCCTTTCCTATGGCTACACCTTC
j_call: TRBJ1-2
v_call: TRBV13
clone_size: NA
d_call: NA

cdr3_aa: CASSLAEGGSSYNEQFF
cdr3_nt: TGTGCCAGCAGCTTAGCGGAGGGTGGGAGTTCCTACAATGAGCAGTTCTTC
j_call: TRBJ2-1
v_call: TRBV7-9
clone_size: NA
d_call: NA

cdr3_aa: CASSLEKQGARGYTF
cdr3_nt: TGTGCCAGCAGCTTAGAGAAACAGGGGGCAAGGGGCTACACCTTC
j_call: TRBJ1-2
v_call: TRBV7-9
clone_size: NA
d_call: TRBD1

cdr3_aa: CASSLLGGNTEAFF
cdr3_nt: TGTGCCAGCAGTCTGCTGGGGGGGAACACTGAAGCTTTCTTT
j_call: TRBJ1-1
v_call: TRBV2
clone_size: NA
d_call: NA

cdr3_aa: CASSLEGAGKNIQYF
cdr3_nt: TGCGCCAGCAGCTTGGAGGGGGCTGGCAAAAACATTCAGTACTTC
j_call: TRBJ2-4
v_call: TRBV5-1
clone_size: NA
d_call: TRBD1

cdr3_aa: CASSLGTDEMKQFF
cdr3_nt: TGCGCCAGCAGCTTGGGGACAGATGAGATGAAGCAGTTCTTC
j_call: TRBJ2-1
v_call: TRBV5-1
clone_size: NA
d_call: NA

cdr3_aa: CASNVRALTGGELFF
cdr3_nt: TGTGCCAGTAATGTGAGGGCCTTAACAGGCGGGGAGCTGTTTTTT
j_call: TRBJ2-2
v_call: TRBV19
clone_size: once
d_call: NA

cdr3_aa: CASSLGGTETSQPQHF
cdr3_nt: TGTGCCAGCAGTTTGGGGGGGACAGAGACTAGTCAGCCCCAGCATTTT
j_call: TRBJ1-5
v_call: TRBV28
clone_size: NA
d_call: TRBD1

cdr3_aa: CASRRRLNTEAFF
cdr3_nt: TGTGCCAGCAGACGTCGACTTAACACTGAAGCTTTCTTT
j_call: TRBJ1-1
v_call: TRBV2
clone_size: once
d_call: NA

cdr3_aa: CASSLGQNQPQHF
cdr3_nt: TGCGCCAGCAGCTTGGGGCAGAATCAGCCCCAGCATTTT
j_call: TRBJ1-5
v_call: TRBV5-1
clone_size: NA
d_call: NA

cdr3_aa: CASSVLQGNTGELFF
cdr3_nt: TGTGCCAGCAGCGTATTACAGGGGAACACCGGGGAGCTGTTTTTT
j_call: TRBJ2-2
v_call: TRBV9
clone_size: NA
d_call: NA

cdr3_aa: CASSRGQGFSETQYF
cdr3_nt: TGTGCCAGCTCACGGGGACAGGGATTTTCAGAGACCCAGTACTTC
j_call: TRBJ2-5
v_call: TRBV18
clone_size: NA
d_call: TRBD1

cdr3_aa: CASSESRAEVLNF
cdr3_nt: TGTGCCAGCAGTGAAAGCAGGGCGGAGGTACTTAACTTC
j_call: TRBJ1-2
v_call: TRBV6-1
clone_size: once
d_call: NA

cdr3_aa: CASSEAPRRLSSYEQYF
cdr3_nt: TGTGCCAGCAGTGAGGCCCCACGACGCCTAAGCTCCTACGAGCAGTACTTC
j_call: TRBJ2-7
v_call: TRBV6-1
clone_size: NA
d_call: NA

cdr3_aa: CASSPQTGVYEQYF
cdr3_nt: TGTGCCAGCAGCCCCCAGACAGGGGTATACGAGCAGTACTTC
j_call: TRBJ2-7
v_call: TRBV7-2
clone_size: once
d_call: TRBD1

cdr3_aa: CATRTSGGTYEQYF
cdr3_nt: TGTGCCACCAGGACTAGCGGGGGCACCTACGAGCAGTACTTC
j_call: TRBJ2-7
v_call: TRBV7-9
clone_size: once
d_call: TRBD2

cdr3_aa: CASSMAGRHSGNTIYF
cdr3_nt: TGTGCCAGTAGTATGGCTGGGCGGCACTCTGGAAACACCATATATTTT
j_call: TRBJ1-3
v_call: TRBV19
clone_size: NA
d_call: NA

cdr3_aa: CSAVDSTNTEAFF
cdr3_nt: TGCAGCGCAGTAGACAGCACGAACACTGAAGCTTTCTTT
j_call: TRBJ1-1
v_call: TRBV29-1
clone_size: NA
d_call: NA

cdr3_aa: CASSQTGTTAGGVDIQYF
cdr3_nt: TGTGCCAGCAGCCAAACCGGGACAACGGCGGGAGGGGTTGACATTCAGTACTTC
j_call: TRBJ2-4
v_call: TRBV7-8
clone_size: NA
d_call: TRBD2

cdr3_aa: CASGLGRRGDMNTEAFF
cdr3_nt: TGCGCCAGCGGCCTCGGACGGCGGGGGGACATGAACACTGAAGCTTTCTTT
j_call: TRBJ1-1
v_call: TRBV5-1
clone_size: NA
d_call: NA

cdr3_aa: CASSYSGQLAKNIQYF
cdr3_nt: TGTGCCAGCAGTTACTCGGGACAGTTAGCCAAAAACATTCAGTACTTC
j_call: TRBJ2-4
v_call: TRBV6-5
clone_size: NA
d_call: TRBD1

cdr3_aa: CASSQEADTVSANYGYTF
cdr3_nt: TGCGCCAGCAGCCAAGAAGCGGATACAGTGTCTGCTAACTATGGCTACACCTTC
j_call: TRBJ1-2
v_call: TRBV4-3
clone_size: few
d_call: NA

cdr3_aa: CASSLGRNTGELFF
cdr3_nt: TGTGCCAGCAGCTTAGGCAGGAACACCGGGGAGCTGTTTTTT
j_call: TRBJ2-2
v_call: TRBV13
clone_size: NA
d_call: NA

cdr3_aa: CASSVGPGTEAFF
cdr3_nt: TGTGCCAGCAGCGTAGGTCCTGGGACTGAAGCTTTCTTT
j_call: TRBJ1-1
v_call: TRBV9
clone_size: NA
d_call: NA

cdr3_aa: CASSLDAGGSTDTQYF
cdr3_nt: TGTGCCAGCAGCTTGGATGCGGGAGGGAGCACAGATACGCAGTATTTT
j_call: TRBJ2-3
v_call: TRBV5-4
clone_size: NA
d_call: TRBD2

cdr3_aa: CASTTGGDEQYF
cdr3_nt: TGTGCCAGCACAACGGGCGGGGACGAGCAGTACTTC
j_call: TRBJ2-7
v_call: TRBV6-5
clone_size: once
d_call: NA

cdr3_aa: CASSGLGGSYEQYF
cdr3_nt: TGTGCCAGCAGTGGACTAGGGGGATCCTACGAGCAGTACTTC
j_call: TRBJ2-7
v_call: TRBV28
clone_size: NA
d_call: NA

cdr3_aa: CASSLYTGQETQYF
cdr3_nt: TGTGCCAGCAGCTTATATACCGGGCAAGAGACCCAGTACTTC
j_call: TRBJ2-5
v_call: TRBV7-6
clone_size: once
d_call: NA

cdr3_aa: CASVQGVQPIFGYTF
cdr3_nt: TGTGCCAGTGTACAGGGGGTCCAGCCGATATTCGGCTACACCTTC
j_call: TRBJ1-2
v_call: TRBV28
clone_size: NA
d_call: TRBD1

cdr3_aa: CASSPNSGGYNEQFF
cdr3_nt: TGTGCCAGTAGCCCGAATAGCGGGGGGTACAATGAGCAGTTCTTC
j_call: TRBJ2-1
v_call: TRBV19
clone_size: NA
d_call: TRBD2

cdr3_aa: CAWSAYRGNYGYTF
cdr3_nt: TGTGCCTGGAGTGCATACAGGGGGAACTATGGCTACACCTTC
j_call: TRBJ1-2
v_call: TRBV30
clone_size: NA
d_call: TRBD1

cdr3_aa: CASSDRRGVYEQYF
cdr3_nt: TGTGCCAGCAGCGACCGACGAGGAGTCTACGAGCAGTACTTC
j_call: TRBJ2-7
v_call: TRBV5-6
clone_size: NA
d_call: NA

cdr3_aa: CASSSRPDRPYYGYTF
cdr3_nt: TGTGCCAGCAGCTCCCGCCCGGACAGGCCCTACTATGGCTACACCTTC
j_call: TRBJ1-2
v_call: TRBV7-9
clone_size: NA
d_call: TRBD1

cdr3_aa: CASSLLGQNEQFF
cdr3_nt: TGTGCCAGCAGTTTATTAGGGCAAAATGAGCAGTTCTTC
j_call: TRBJ2-1
v_call: TRBV27
clone_size: NA
d_call: NA

cdr3_aa: CASSLVGSGANVLTF
cdr3_nt: TGTGCCAGCAGCTTGGTGGGCTCTGGGGCCAACGTCCTGACTTTC
j_call: TRBJ2-6
v_call: TRBV5-5
clone_size: NA
d_call: NA

cdr3_aa: CASSRDYQTQYF
cdr3_nt: TGTGCCAGCAGCCGGGACTATCAAACCCAGTACTTC
j_call: TRBJ2-5
v_call: TRBV7-2
clone_size: NA
d_call: TRBD2

cdr3_aa: CASSLSKGSNNQPQHF
cdr3_nt: TGTGCCAGCAGCTTAAGTAAGGGGTCTAACAATCAGCCCCAGCATTTT
j_call: TRBJ1-5
v_call: TRBV5-6
clone_size: NA
d_call: NA

cdr3_aa: CASSLDRPYAEQFF
cdr3_nt: TGCGCCAGCAGCTTGGACAGACCTTACGCTGAGCAGTTCTTC
j_call: TRBJ2-1
v_call: TRBV5-1
clone_size: NA
d_call: NA

cdr3_aa: CASSRGGQGTLETQYF
cdr3_nt: TGCGCCAGCAGCCGGGGGGGACAGGGGACATTAGAGACCCAGTACTTC
j_call: TRBJ2-5
v_call: TRBV4-1
clone_size: NA
d_call: TRBD1

cdr3_aa: CASSRNAGNTEAFF
cdr3_nt: TGCGCCAGCAGCCGGAATGCGGGGAACACTGAAGCTTTCTTT
j_call: TRBJ1-1
v_call: TRBV4-1
clone_size: NA
d_call: NA

cdr3_aa: CASSVLGTEAFF
cdr3_nt: TGTGCCAGCAGTGTGTTGGGAACTGAAGCTTTCTTT
j_call: TRBJ1-1
v_call: TRBV2
clone_size: few
d_call: NA

cdr3_aa: CASSLTENQPQHF
cdr3_nt: TGTGCCAGCAGCTTGACAGAAAATCAGCCCCAGCATTTT
j_call: TRBJ1-5
v_call: TRBV2
clone_size: NA
d_call: NA

cdr3_aa: CASSGTGGNQPQHF
cdr3_nt: TGTGCCAGTAGTGGGACAGGGGGCAATCAGCCCCAGCATTTT
j_call: TRBJ1-5
v_call: TRBV19
clone_size: NA
d_call: TRBD1

cdr3_aa: CASSLRGVSTEAFF
cdr3_nt: TGTGCCAGCAGTCTAAGAGGGGTGAGCACTGAAGCTTTCTTT
j_call: TRBJ1-1
v_call: TRBV6-1
clone_size: few
d_call: NA

cdr3_aa: CASSVGTGLDRWDGYTF
cdr3_nt: TGTGCCAGCAGCGTCGGGACAGGCCTTGACCGGTGGGATGGCTACACCTTC
j_call: TRBJ1-2
v_call: TRBV9
clone_size: NA
d_call: TRBD1

cdr3_aa: CASSSHTLRTGHYEQYF
cdr3_nt: TGTGCCAGCAGCTCACATACCCTTCGGACAGGGCATTACGAGCAGTACTTC
j_call: TRBJ2-7
v_call: TRBV7-9
clone_size: NA
d_call: TRBD1